These T cell receptor beta chains were read from a single sample in a study of cytomegalovirus exposure and HLA in healthy donors. TCRdb's table, derived via immunoSEQ multiplex PCR, lists solely in-frame clones and lacks some. The sample holds about 100,000 clones, around 72% seen once. Sequenced input: PBMCs. The receptors derive from a man in his forties in good health and CMV-seronegative. Both conserved end residues are trimmed from each CDR3.

j_call v_call cdr3_aa
TRBJ2-7 TRBV19 ATCLGQGSDEQY
TRBJ1-1 TRBV2 ASRTTGSSQL
TRBJ2-1 TRBV5-1 ASSAGLASVYNEQF
TRBJ1-1 TRBV15 ATSTHLDRVNTEAF
TRBJ2-7 TRBV4-1 ASSQDQYINYEQY
TRBJ2-7 TRBV5-1 ASSFTAGTGFYEQY
TRBJ1-5 TRBV2 ASSGGGSGNQPQH
TRBJ2-5 TRBV5-1 ASSLGLAGGQETQY
TRBJ2-5 TRBV4-2 ASSQDPGGVQETQY
TRBJ1-5 TRBV19 ASSPRDRGHQPQH
TRBJ1-1 TRBV4-3 ASSQEVGGPGGDTEAF
TRBJ1-1 TRBV27 ASSPGDRANTEAF
TRBJ1-5 TRBV19 ASSIQGVSNQPQH
TRBJ2-1 TRBV18 ASSGPGGEQF
TRBJ1-4 TRBV5-1 ASSKGQVLANEKLF
TRBJ2-1 TRBV2 ASSRDSSYNEQF
TRBJ2-7 TRBV6-5 ASSYSSEQY
TRBJ2-1 TRBV5-1 ASSSGTSRLGEQF
TRBJ1-6 TRBV2 ASADRQGISPLH
TRBJ1-2 TRBV13 ASSSSTDYGYT
TRBJ1-5 TRBV6-1 ASIEAHSLRDQPQH
TRBJ2-7 TRBV7-3 ASSPTSSGLSYEQY
TRBJ1-6 TRBV2 ASSIRSSPLH
TRBJ2-3 TRBV2 ASKQDPSTDTQY
TRBJ1-3 TRBV18 ASSLGTRDTIY
TRBJ2-1 TRBV7-2 ASSLGEYNEQF
TRBJ1-5 TRBV30 AWMGQGNGISNQPQH
TRBJ2-7 TRBV11-2 ASSLRGQTRSYEQY